Below, one TCR beta chain is given with its context. Its antigen is unknown. Libraries were prepared by immunoSEQ multiplex PCR; TCRdb keeps only in-frame clonotypes and omits some of them. The sample lists 90,000 to 150,000 clones, about 85% occurring once. The data were taken from a study of T cell responses to AZD1222 COVID-19 vaccine. Findings of the study overall: Per reports, nearly half of all spike-specific TCRs target regions that are unmutated in variants. After two AZD1222 doses, spike-specific TCR breadth and depth rose versus day 0. Only a handful of AZD1222 recipients tested seropositive at baseline.

This receptor was identified in an adult in good health. The specimen was peripheral blood, collected on day 0 of AZD1222 vaccination.

CDR3 loop: CATSDLAQGGINEQFF. The DNA for the CDR3 is TGTGCCACCAGTGATTTAGCACAGGGTGGGATCAATGAGCAGTTCTTC. The rearrangement uses TRBV24-1 and TRBJ2-1; D is possibly TRBD1 (6 bases). Between the trimmed V and J ends, which lost 1 base and 6 bases, there was a span of 15 bases. Germline V gene lookup returns CDR1 KGHDR and CDR2 SFDVKD. CDR3 size: 16 residues.